Shown below are 21 T cell receptor beta chains from a single sample sequenced in a study of T cells expressing NK-cell markers. For each CDR3 protein, TCRdb gives one entry from its re-call of the 5' RACE reads, without DNA. This repertoire comprises 500,000 to 600,000 distinct CDR3 sequences; its ten largest clones make up approximately 3.5%. The material sequenced was blood T cells: a sorted CD56 or NKG2C T cell subset, CD4+ or CD8+ T cells, or bulk PBMC T cells (not recorded which). The receptor source for this set is a man aged 18 to 29 in good health.

The chain uses TRBV6-5 and TRBJ2-2; the TCRdb call, TRBD1, lacks DNA for checking. The CDR3 runs 14 residues. Germline V CDR1 and CDR2: MNHEY, SVGAGI. CDR3 in amino acids: CASSFTGYSGELFF.

The V call is TRBV24-1, the J call TRBJ2-1; TCRdb reports TRBD1, a call that lacks DNA to check it against. CDR1 and CDR2 from the germline V gene are KGHDR and SFDVKD. This CDR3 is built from 15 residues. CDR3 residues: CATSEGDALYNEQFF.

The CDR3 sequence: CASSQATSGKTDEQFF. The chain couples TRBV4-1 to TRBJ2-1; as DNA is missing, the TRBD2 call by TCRdb cannot be tested. This CDR3 is built from 16 residues. Per the germline V gene, CDR1 is MGHRA and CDR2 is YSYEKL.

The genes are TRBV5-6 and TRBJ2-2. Germline V CDR1 and CDR2: SGHDT, YYEEEE. This CDR3 is built from 13 residues. CDR3 amino acids: CASSLAGPGELFF.

The rearrangement joins TRBV5-1 to TRBJ1-4; there is no DNA to check the TCRdb D call of TRBD1. The germline gives CDR1 SGHRS, CDR2 YFSETQ. CDR3 length: 14 residues. This CDR3 reads CASSGDTFIQKLFF.

This chain connects TRBV7-8 to TRBJ2-1; there is no DNA to check the TCRdb D call of TRBD2. Germline V gene data show CDR1 as SGHVS and CDR2 as FQNEAQ. The CDR3 consists of 16 residues. The CDR3 region is CASSSIAGGRYNEQFF.

The V and J genes are TRBV5-1 and TRBJ2-3; the D gene TCRdb calls, TRBD2, cannot be checked with no DNA. Germline V CDR1 and CDR2: SGHRS, YFSETQ. The CDR3 is 16 residues long. Here the CDR3 reads CASSPFLTSATDTQYF.

This chain joins TRBV19 and TRBJ1-2. This CDR3 has 14 amino acids. The germline V gene encodes CDR1 LNHDA and CDR2 SQIVND (reference sequence). The CDR3 spells CASRITGGDYGYTF.

The rearrangement links TRBV2 to TRBJ2-1; TCRdb's D gene call, TRBD2, goes unchecked for lack of DNA. Germline V gene data show CDR1 as SNHLY and CDR2 as FYNNEI. The CDR3 runs 13 residues. CDR3 amino acids: CASTLDSQVEQFF.

This chain uses TRBV4-3 with TRBJ2-3; TCRdb proposes TRBD1, but this gene call is untestable without DNA. The CDR3 is 14 residues long. The germline gives CDR1 LGHNA, CDR2 YSLEER. CDR3 protein: CASSQDPRPVGQYF.

V gene TRBV12-3 or TRBV12-4 combines with J gene TRBJ2-1; the D call of TRBD1 rests on TCRdb alone, since no DNA is present to check it. This CDR3 spans 15 amino acids. This CDR3 is CASSPTPREYNEQFF.

The rearrangement uses TRBV20-1 and TRBJ2-2; TCRdb's assignment of TRBD1 cannot be checked, as there is no DNA. The CDR3 contains 16 residues. Germline V gives CDR1 DFQATT, CDR2 SNEGSKA (reference sequence). The CDR3 is CSARRRAVIPTGELFF.

V is TRBV9 and J is TRBJ2-7; TCRdb outputs TRBD1, but without DNA this stays unchecked. The CDR3 spans 18 residues. Germline values: CDR1 SGDLS, CDR2 YYNGEE. This chain's CDR3 is CASSVGPITGHSEHEQYF. The full variable domain, in which reference TRBV9 and TRBJ2-7 provide the parts outside the CDR3, is DSGVTQTPKHLITATGQRVTLRCSPRSGDLSVYWYQQSLDQGLQFLIQYYNGEERAKGNILERFSAQQFPDLHSELNLSSLELGDSALYFCASSVGPITGHSEHEQYFGPGTRLTVT.

The V and J genes are TRBV3-1 and TRBJ2-3. The germline V gene has CDR1 LGHDT and CDR2 YNNKEL (reference sequence). This CDR3 contains 13 residues. CDR3: CASSQGVADTQYF.

The rearrangement uses TRBV18 and TRBJ2-7; TCRdb indicates TRBD1, and absent DNA this call remains unverified. Germline lookup yields CDR1 KGHSH and CDR2 LQKENI. The length of the CDR3 is 16 residues. The CDR3 sequence: CASSPSMTARADEQYF.

The rearrangement uses TRBV4-2 and TRBJ2-5; TCRdb designates TRBD2, a call that cannot be tested without DNA. Germline V lookup: CDR1 LGHNA, CDR2 YNFKEQ. The CDR3 runs to 14 residues. The CDR3 sequence: CASGPSGGRETQYF.

This chain links TRBV5-1 with TRBJ1-4; no DNA is available, so the TRBD1 call from TCRdb remains unchecked. This CDR3 has 14 amino acids. Per germline, CDR1 SGHRS and CDR2 YFSETQ. The CDR3 is CASRSPGTGNQLFF.

The V and J genes are TRBV7-7 and TRBJ2-1; TCRdb's D gene call, TRBD2, goes unchecked for lack of DNA. This CDR3 spans 15 amino acids. Germline CDR1 SSHAT, CDR2 FNYEAQ (reference sequence). CDR3 in amino acids: CASSRVSGSGNEQFF. The variable domain in full, completed from reference TRBV7-7 and TRBJ2-1, reads GAGVSQSPRYKVTKRGQDVTLRCDPISSHATLYWYQQALGQGPEFLTYFNYEAQPDKSGLPSDRFSAERPEGSISTLTIQRTEQRDSAMYRCASSRVSGSGNEQFFGPGTRLTVL.

The gene calls are TRBV7-7 and TRBJ2-1; TCRdb selects TRBD1, and the lack of DNA leaves this call unchecked. From germline, CDR1 is SSHAT and CDR2 FNYEAQ (reference sequence). This CDR3 region has 15 residues. CDR3 in amino acids: CASSQTGGPYNEQFF.

The chain uses TRBV7-2 and TRBJ2-1. The CDR3 is made up of 13 amino acids. Germline CDR1 reads SGHTA; CDR2 reads FQGNSA. CDR3 amino acids: CASSLASGGEQFF.

The V and J genes are TRBV6-1 and TRBJ2-5; the TCRdb call, TRBD2, lacks DNA for checking. CDR3 length: 13 amino acids. Germline CDR1 MNHNS, CDR2 SASEGT. This CDR3 reads CASTPPKEETQYF.